The sequence of this TCR beta chain was determined in a study of shared clonotypes between healthy human individuals. TCRdb's table, derived via immunoSEQ multiplex PCR, lists solely in-frame clones and lacks some. The sample records 900,000 to 1,200,000 clones, roughly 74% being singletons. Comments on this clone: One end of the junction is discordant with germline, which a read error may explain.

This CDR3 is 12 amino acids long. Germline V gene lookup returns CDR1 MRHNA and CDR2 SNTAGT. Sequencing was carried out using memory CD4+ T cells from PBMCs. The subset is: CD45RA-negative fraction. This clonotype was sampled from a man younger than 35 in good health. Some clones in this sample may be carry-over from other donors' samples. This chain connects TRBV6-4 to TRBJ1-4; D remains unclear. In nucleotides, the CDR3 is TGTGCCAGCAATGACCGGGAAGAAAAACTGTTTTTT. This gives the protein CASNDREEKLFF.